These 5 T cell receptor beta chains were all obtained from the same sample, sequenced in a study of T-cell memory formation after mild COVID-19 (dated by TCRdb to the early 2020s). The method behind the library was 5' RACE. The sample was run on an Illumina NovaSeq 6000. Clones were called with MiXCR by TCRdb after fastp trimmed the public reads at Q25, and only in-frame beta chains were retained. Duplicate CDR3 protein sequences are folded into a single record with the most common DNA and genes. This sample lists about 400,000 distinct CDR3 sequences; about a sixth were detected once. In total, the top ten clones hold roughly a fifth of the sample. Sequenced sample: PBMCs or a T cell subset sorted from them (not recorded which). These receptor sequences come from a man younger than 35 who had mild COVID-19 (a few samples of this study predate the infection). The sample titles of this study are shuffled in the database, so cell type and time point are left out; the donor was told from shared clones.

This chain joins TRBV5-1 and TRBJ2-7; 9 bases are shared with TRBD1. Trimming cost V 4 bases and J 0 bases; bases outside gene matches: 14. The CDR3 contains 18 residues. Germline loops: CDR1 SGHRS, CDR2 YFSETQ. Here the CDR3 reads CASSLGPPGQGDSYEQYF. CDR3 DNA: TGCGCCAGCAGCCTCGGACCCCCGGGACAGGGTGACTCCTACGAGCAGTACTTC. Full variable domain (remainder filled in from reference TRBV5-1 and TRBJ2-7): KAGVTQTPRYLIKTRGQQVTLSCSPISGHRSVSWYQQTPGQGLQFLFEYFSETQRNKGNFPGRFSGRQFSNSRSEMNVSTLELGDSALYLCASSLGPPGQGDSYEQYFGPGTRLTVT.

This clonotype is termed hyperexpanded. The chain employs TRBV12-3 or TRBV12-4 and TRBJ2-7; the D gene is possibly TRBD1 (5 bases). V shed 3 bases and J shed 2 bases, with 8 bases lying between them. The CDR3 is made up of 13 amino acids. CDR3 DNA sequence: TGTGCCAGCAGTTTTTGGACACCCTACGAGCAGTACTTC. Protein: CASSFWTPYEQYF.

This clonotype was observed a handful of times. The chain uses TRBV5-1 and TRBJ2-3; D possibly corresponds to TRBD1 (7 bases). The germline gives CDR1 SGHRS, CDR2 YFSETQ. CDR3 length: 15 amino acids. Trimming stripped 3 bases from V and 3 bases from J, with 14 bases between. The CDR3 DNA is TGCGCCAGCAGCTGGAGGGGGCAGGGTACAGATACGCAGTATTTT. It specifies CASSWRGQGTDTQYF.

The V call is TRBV29-1, the J call TRBJ1-1; D call uncertain. Looked up from germline, CDR1 is SQVTM and CDR2 is ANQGSEA. The length of the CDR3 is 12 residues. The V end was cut by 4 bases, the J end by 2 bases, with 8 bases between. Here the CDR3 reads CSVARRNTEAFF. In DNA, the CDR3 is TGCAGCGTTGCCCGACGAAACACTGAAGCTTTCTTT.

V and J are TRBV9 and TRBJ2-6; D gene unclear. The CDR3 runs to 15 residues. Trimming stripped 2 bases from V and 5 bases from J, with 11 bases between. Looked up from germline, CDR1 is SGDLS and CDR2 is YYNGEE. In nucleotides, the CDR3 is TGTGCCAGCAGCGTTTCAGGTTCGTGGGCCAACGTCCTGACTTTC. Translated: CASSVSGSWANVLTF.